These T cell receptor beta chains were read from a single sample in a study of cytomegalovirus exposure and HLA in healthy donors. This table comes from immunoSEQ multiplex PCR, and its TCRdb copy is limited to in-frame clones, with some not included. Seen here are 100,000 to 150,000 clones, 80% observed once, and the top ten hold around 1.3%. Sequenced input: PBMCs. Receptors were obtained from a female donor in good health and CMV-seronegative. The CDR3 runs from the conserved cysteine through the conserved F or W. Each record gives: clone size, J gene, V gene, D gene, CDR3 protein, CDR3 DNA. The D gene is left open where the match is weak. The size of a clone is reported for some rows only, either as once, few or many, or as a class for expanded clones.

clone size: NA
J gene: TRBJ1-4
V gene: TRBV7-3
D gene: NA
CDR3 protein: CASSPGSGPNEKLFF
CDR3 DNA: TGTGCCAGCAGCCCAGGTAGCGGACCTAATGAAAAACTGTTTTTT

clone size: once
J gene: TRBJ2-1
V gene: TRBV7-2
D gene: NA
CDR3 protein: CASSSGGNRAKQYNEQFF
CDR3 DNA: TGTGCCAGCAGCTCTGGCGGTAACAGGGCTAAACAATACAATGAGCAGTTCTTC

clone size: NA
J gene: TRBJ1-2
V gene: TRBV30
D gene: NA
CDR3 protein: CAWSGSWSGYGYTF
CDR3 DNA: TGTGCCTGGAGTGGGTCTTGGTCAGGCTATGGCTACACCTTC

clone size: few
J gene: TRBJ1-2
V gene: TRBV5-1
D gene: NA
CDR3 protein: CASSFRSEGYTF
CDR3 DNA: TGCGCCAGCAGCTTTCGAAGTGAGGGCTACACCTTC

clone size: NA
J gene: TRBJ1-5
V gene: TRBV11-2
D gene: NA
CDR3 protein: CASSLESGYGNQPQHF
CDR3 DNA: TGTGCCAGCAGCTTAGAGTCGGGTTATGGCAATCAGCCCCAGCATTTT

clone size: NA
J gene: TRBJ2-3
V gene: TRBV6-4
D gene: NA
CDR3 protein: CASSDSGLTDTQYF
CDR3 DNA: TGTGCCAGCAGTGACTCGGGCCTCACAGATACGCAGTATTTT

clone size: few
J gene: TRBJ1-1
V gene: TRBV9
D gene: NA
CDR3 protein: CASSEGHLNTEAFF
CDR3 DNA: TGTGCCAGCAGCGAGGGACATCTGAACACTGAAGCTTTCTTT

clone size: NA
J gene: TRBJ2-7
V gene: TRBV10-1
D gene: NA
CDR3 protein: CASSERWGDEQYF
CDR3 DNA: TGCGCCAGCAGTGAGCGATGGGGCGACGAGCAGTACTTC

clone size: few
J gene: TRBJ1-4
V gene: TRBV7-2
D gene: TRBD1
CDR3 protein: CASSPGQGAPQSINEKLFF
CDR3 DNA: TGTGCCAGCAGCCCTGGACAGGGGGCTCCTCAGTCGATTAATGAAAAACTGTTTTTT

clone size: NA
J gene: TRBJ2-7
V gene: TRBV14
D gene: NA
CDR3 protein: CASSRMRYEQYF
CDR3 DNA: TGTGCCAGCAGCCGTATGCGGTACGAGCAGTACTTC

clone size: NA
J gene: TRBJ2-3
V gene: TRBV2
D gene: NA
CDR3 protein: CASSGLVDSTDTQYF
CDR3 DNA: TGTGCCAGCAGTGGACTGGTCGATAGCACAGATACGCAGTATTTT

clone size: NA
J gene: TRBJ2-2
V gene: TRBV7-9
D gene: NA
CDR3 protein: CASSLDITGELFF
CDR3 DNA: TGTGCCAGCAGCTTAGACATCACCGGGGAGCTGTTTTTT

clone size: NA
J gene: TRBJ1-6
V gene: TRBV9
D gene: NA
CDR3 protein: CASSAAGGDSPLHF
CDR3 DNA: TGTGCCAGCAGCGCAGCTGGGGGCGATTCACCCCTCCACTTT

clone size: NA
J gene: TRBJ2-7
V gene: TRBV15
D gene: TRBD2
CDR3 protein: CAVGTSGNREQYF
CDR3 DNA: TGTGCCGTCGGGACTAGCGGGAATCGCGAGCAGTACTTC

clone size: NA
J gene: TRBJ1-1
V gene: TRBV7-3
D gene: NA
CDR3 protein: CASSVQGFGTEAFF
CDR3 DNA: TGTGCCAGCAGCGTACAGGGCTTCGGCACTGAAGCTTTCTTT

clone size: NA
J gene: TRBJ2-2
V gene: TRBV5-5
D gene: TRBD1
CDR3 protein: CASSFSLGDRGRTGELFF
CDR3 DNA: TGTGCCAGCAGCTTTAGCTTGGGAGACAGGGGAAGGACCGGGGAGCTGTTTTTT

clone size: NA
J gene: TRBJ2-7
V gene: TRBV18
D gene: TRBD2
CDR3 protein: CASSPSGTRTEQYF
CDR3 DNA: TGTGCCAGCTCACCAAGTGGGACTAGGACCGAGCAGTACTTC

clone size: NA
J gene: TRBJ2-7
V gene: TRBV20-1
D gene: NA
CDR3 protein: CSALLSEQYF
CDR3 DNA: TGCAGTGCTCTACTCTCCGAGCAGTACTTC

clone size: NA
J gene: TRBJ2-7
V gene: TRBV18
D gene: TRBD1
CDR3 protein: CASSPYRQGANEQYF
CDR3 DNA: TGTGCCAGCTCACCTTACAGACAGGGGGCGAACGAGCAGTACTTC

clone size: once
J gene: TRBJ1-1
V gene: TRBV6-1
D gene: NA
CDR3 protein: CASIAGMVLDTEAFF
CDR3 DNA: TGTGCCAGCATTGCCGGGATGGTTCTGGATACTGAAGCTTTCTTT

clone size: once
J gene: TRBJ1-2
V gene: TRBV4-1
D gene: TRBD1
CDR3 protein: CASSQPRQGSTYGYTF
CDR3 DNA: TGCGCCAGCAGCCAACCCCGACAGGGGAGTACCTATGGCTACACCTTC

clone size: NA
J gene: TRBJ2-1
V gene: TRBV5-1
D gene: TRBD2
CDR3 protein: CASSHVSGSGEQFF
CDR3 DNA: TGCGCCAGCAGCCACGTTAGCGGGAGCGGTGAGCAGTTCTTC

clone size: NA
J gene: TRBJ2-7
V gene: TRBV2
D gene: NA
CDR3 protein: CASREDRIKSYEQYF
CDR3 DNA: TGTGCCAGCAGGGAAGACAGGATTAAGAGTTACGAGCAGTACTTC

clone size: NA
J gene: TRBJ1-2
V gene: TRBV28
D gene: NA
CDR3 protein: CASRDTTSGGYTF
CDR3 DNA: TGTGCCAGCAGGGACACGACCTCCGGGGGCTACACCTTC

clone size: NA
J gene: TRBJ1-4
V gene: TRBV20-1
D gene: NA
CDR3 protein: CSARGVEKLFF
CDR3 DNA: TGCAGTGCTAGAGGCGTAGAAAAACTGTTTTTT

clone size: NA
J gene: TRBJ2-7
V gene: TRBV7-9
D gene: TRBD2
CDR3 protein: CASSLVSGRFGEQYF
CDR3 DNA: TGTGCCAGCAGCTTAGTCAGCGGGAGATTCGGCGAGCAGTACTTC

clone size: NA
J gene: TRBJ2-1
V gene: TRBV9
D gene: TRBD2
CDR3 protein: CASSVRLAGGQEQFF
CDR3 DNA: TGTGCCAGCAGCGTACGACTAGCGGGGGGGCAGGAGCAGTTCTTC

clone size: NA
J gene: TRBJ2-7
V gene: TRBV2
D gene: TRBD1
CDR3 protein: CASSAQGIAYEQYF
CDR3 DNA: TGTGCCAGCAGTGCACAGGGGATTGCTTACGAGCAGTACTTC

clone size: NA
J gene: TRBJ1-4
V gene: TRBV28
D gene: NA
CDR3 protein: CASSRGRGANEKLLF
CDR3 DNA: TGTGCCAGCAGTCGGGGGAGGGGGGCTAATGAAAAACTGCTTTTT

clone size: once
J gene: TRBJ1-2
V gene: TRBV27
D gene: NA
CDR3 protein: CASSLSNGGSGGYTF
CDR3 DNA: TGTGCCAGCAGTTTATCGAACGGGGGTTCGGGCGGCTACACCTTC

clone size: NA
J gene: TRBJ2-1
V gene: TRBV11-1
D gene: TRBD1
CDR3 protein: CASSAAGGIDEQFF
CDR3 DNA: TGTGCCAGCAGCGCAGCAGGGGGAATAGATGAGCAGTTCTTC

clone size: NA
J gene: TRBJ2-7
V gene: TRBV4-2
D gene: TRBD2
CDR3 protein: CASSLPGGGVPYEQYF
CDR3 DNA: TGTGCCAGCAGCCTGCCCGGCGGGGGGGTCCCCTACGAGCAGTACTTC

clone size: NA
J gene: TRBJ2-5
V gene: TRBV9
D gene: TRBD2
CDR3 protein: CASSAPTGLAGEETQYF
CDR3 DNA: TGTGCCAGCAGCGCCCCAACGGGACTAGCGGGGGAAGAGACCCAGTACTTC

clone size: NA
J gene: TRBJ2-3
V gene: TRBV7-9
D gene: TRBD2
CDR3 protein: CASSFAVTREPPDTQYF
CDR3 DNA: TGTGCCAGCAGCTTCGCCGTCACGCGGGAGCCTCCTGATACGCAGTATTTT

clone size: NA
J gene: TRBJ2-2
V gene: TRBV19
D gene: NA
CDR3 protein: CASRPGLHTGELFF
CDR3 DNA: TGTGCCAGTAGGCCGGGACTGCACACCGGGGAGCTGTTTTTT

clone size: few
J gene: TRBJ1-6
V gene: TRBV6-4
D gene: TRBD1
CDR3 protein: CASSDLTRQGTGSPLHF
CDR3 DNA: TGTGCCAGCAGTGACCTAACCCGACAGGGCACGGGTTCACCCCTCCACTTT

clone size: few
J gene: TRBJ2-2
V gene: TRBV23-1
D gene: NA
CDR3 protein: CASSQSCPGVDTGELFF
CDR3 DNA: TGCGCCAGCAGTCAATCTTGTCCAGGGGTTGACACCGGGGAGCTGTTTTTT

clone size: NA
J gene: TRBJ2-7
V gene: TRBV5-1
D gene: TRBD1
CDR3 protein: CASSSDRGYEQYF
CDR3 DNA: TGCGCCAGCAGCTCGGACAGGGGATACGAGCAGTACTTC

clone size: NA
J gene: TRBJ1-1
V gene: TRBV27
D gene: TRBD1
CDR3 protein: CASSQRTGWVNTEAFF
CDR3 DNA: TGTGCCAGCAGTCAGCGGACAGGGTGGGTGAACACTGAAGCTTTCTTT

clone size: NA
J gene: TRBJ1-2
V gene: TRBV2
D gene: TRBD1
CDR3 protein: CASSARTGRYGYTF
CDR3 DNA: TGTGCCAGCAGTGCCAGGACAGGGAGGTATGGCTACACCTTC

clone size: NA
J gene: TRBJ2-4
V gene: TRBV5-1
D gene: NA
CDR3 protein: CASSTLGLGGIQYF
CDR3 DNA: TGCGCCAGCAGCACCTTGGGACTGGGGGGCATTCAGTACTTC